This entry concerns a single TCR beta chain. Its antigen remains unidentified. This sample was taken from a study of metastatic and nonmetastatic thyroid tumors. As for the study in general: The study looked at repertoires side by side in blood and in tumor or nodule tissue from malignant and benign thyroid patients.

The CDR3 spans 17 residues. The germline V gene has CDR1 SGHTA and CDR2 FQGNSA. The V end lost 0 bases, the J end lost 5 bases, and 16 bases lay between the germline ends. In the authors' methods: Building a distant-metastasis classifier for papillary thyroid cancer drew on CDR3 differences across clinicopathological groups. With MiXCR, TCRdb called clones anew from the PCR reads. The V and J calls here are based on TCRdb, not the publication. The sample carries approximately 44,000 clones, around 24% recorded once. Every patient was untreated before thyroid surgery. Notes on the study in general: Patients with malignant thyroid tumors reportedly had significantly higher TCR beta diversity than those with benign nodules, in blood and tumor.

The sequencing sample was made of tumor tissue. The chain recombines TRBV7-2 with TRBJ2-2, with unresolved D. The clonotype originates from a female donor with papillary thyroid cancer or a benign thyroid nodule (not recorded which). Some clones in this sample may be carry-over from other donors' samples. The CDR3 coding sequence is TGTGCCAGCAGCTTAGCGGCCCAGCAGGCCAATACCGGGGAGCTGTTTTTT. It is translated as CASSLAAQQANTGELFF.